Each of the 30 T cell receptor beta chains below was sequenced from the same sample in a study of early T cells in non-severe SARS-CoV-2 infection. MiXCR, applied by TCRdb to the 5' RACE reads, yields one record per CDR3 protein. The sample comprises tens of thousands of distinct CDR3 sequences, about 4.5% of which are singletons, and under 6.5% rests with the top ten. Sequenced material: whole blood, taken at baseline. These receptors all come from an adult who was a healthcare worker with PCR-confirmed SARS-CoV-2 infection or an uninfected control (not recorded which).

This clonotype was picked up many times. The chain carries TRBV27 and TRBJ1-1, with D maybe TRBD1 (5 bases). V was trimmed by 5 bases and J by 4 bases, leaving 17 bases between them. Germline CDR1 reads MNHEY; CDR2 reads SMNVEV (reference sequence). CDR3 length: 15 residues. For the CDR3, the DNA is TGTGCCAGCAGTCCAAACGGGGGACTGAGCACTGAAGCTTTCTTT. Amino acids: CASSPNGGLSTEAFF.

This clonotype was detected many times. J is TRBJ2-7 and V is TRBV18; 15 positions agree with TRBD2. V was clipped by 3 bases and J by 2 bases; unmatched bases: 2. Germline CDR1 KGHSH, CDR2 LQKENI. The CDR3 runs to 16 residues. The CDR3 spells CASSPGLAGGAYEQYF. CDR3 sequence (DNA): TGTGCCAGCTCACCCGGACTAGCGGGAGGGGCCTACGAGCAGTACTTC.

Many counts were recorded for this clonotype. The chain joins TRBV12-3 or TRBV12-4 to TRBJ2-1; 11 bases are a match to TRBD2. V lost 6 bases to trimming and J lost 7 bases; unmatched junction nucleotides: 8. CDR3 length: 15 amino acids. CDR3 DNA: TGTGCCAGCAGCACCTACAGACTAGCGGGGAATGAGCAGTTCTTC. This gives the protein CASSTYRLAGNEQFF.

In its sample, this clonotype was seen a few times. This chain links TRBV29-1 with TRBJ2-2; no clear D gene. This CDR3 contains 13 residues. The germline V gene has CDR1 SQVTM and CDR2 ANQGSEA. Trimming took off 2 bases at V and 7 bases at J, with 11 bases between the two ends. CDR3 in amino acids: CSVERLDHGELFF. CDR3 nucleotide sequence: TGCAGCGTTGAACGCCTAGATCACGGGGAGCTGTTTTTT.

This clonotype was picked up a small number of times. This chain joins TRBV4-2 and TRBJ2-5; 7 bases align to TRBD1. The CDR3 loop spans 15 amino acids. Germline V gene data show CDR1 as LGHNA and CDR2 as YNFKEQ. Trimming at V came to 1 base and at J to 4 bases, leaving 6 bases not matched to a gene. The CDR3 is CASSQVVEGAETQYF. In nucleotides, the CDR3 is TGTGCCAGCAGCCAAGTAGTCGAGGGGGCAGAGACCCAGTACTTC.

This clonotype was found a few times. V and J are TRBV20-1 and TRBJ2-7; TRBD2 is a possible D gene (6 bases). Trimming took off 7 bases at V and 6 bases at J, with 13 bases between the two ends. CDR3 length: 11 amino acids. Germline V CDR1 and CDR2: DFQATT, SNEGSKA (reference sequence). The CDR3 is CSVGGTGEQYF. CDR3 bases: TGCAGTGTGGGCGGGACCGGCGAGCAGTACTTC.

The sample holds many counts of this clonotype. This chain connects TRBV7-6 to TRBJ1-2; the match to TRBD1 covers 12 bases. Trimming took 1 base from V and 5 from J; bases not matched to a gene: 5. Germline CDR1 reads SGHVS; CDR2 reads FNYEAQ. CDR3 length equals 16 residues. CDR3 sequence: CASSLVPGQGAYGYTF. The CDR3, as DNA: TGTGCCAGCAGCTTAGTTCCGGGACAGGGGGCGTATGGCTACACCTTC.

This clonotype was picked up many times. The V and J genes are TRBV11-2 and TRBJ2-1; no clear D gene. Germline V lookup: CDR1 SGHAT, CDR2 FQNNGV. Trimming shortened V by 5 bases and J by 0 bases, and 11 bases separated the two germline ends. The CDR3 runs to 15 residues. CDR3 residues: CASSTQWSSYNEQFF. CDR3 in DNA: TGTGCCAGCAGCACTCAATGGAGCTCCTACAATGAGCAGTTCTTC.

This clonotype was observed at least ten times. The rearrangement uses TRBV6-2 or TRBV6-3 and TRBJ1-2; D is ambiguous. The germline gives CDR1 MNHEY, CDR2 SVGEGT. Deletions cut 2 bases from V and 6 bases from J, with 16 bases between. The CDR3 runs to 15 residues. CDR3 protein: CASSYRYNERDGYTF. As DNA, the CDR3 is TGTGCCAGCAGTTACCGGTACAACGAACGGGATGGCTACACCTTC.

By share of the sample, this clonotype is large. The genes are TRBV7-9 and TRBJ2-7, with D perhaps TRBD1 (5 bases). The germline V gene encodes CDR1 SEHNR and CDR2 FQNEAQ (reference sequence). V was trimmed by 1 base and J by 2 bases, leaving 9 bases between them. The CDR3 extends over 14 amino acids. As DNA, the CDR3 is TGTGCCAGCAGCTTAGGCAGGGTCCCCTACGAGCAGTACTTC. As protein: CASSLGRVPYEQYF. The full variable domain, completed using reference TRBV7-9 and TRBJ2-7, is DTGVSQNPRHKITKRGQNVTFRCDPISEHNRLYWYRQTLGQGPEFLTYFQNEAQLEKSRLLSDRFSAERPKGSFSTLEIQRTEQGDSAMYLCASSLGRVPYEQYFGPGTRLTVT.

This clonotype was observed at least ten times. V gene TRBV4-1 combines with J gene TRBJ1-2, with 8 bases lining up with TRBD1. CDR1 is MGHRA and CDR2 is YSYEKL in the germline V gene. Trimming took 5 bases from V and 3 from J; bases not matched to a gene: 8. CDR3 length equals 15 residues. CDR3 region: CASSFGQGLDYGYTF. The CDR3 DNA is TGCGCCAGCAGCTTCGGACAGGGCTTAGACTATGGCTACACCTTC.

This clonotype was recorded many times. The chain links TRBV4-1 to TRBJ2-7; 9 nucleotides agree with TRBD1. V lost 0 bases to trimming and J lost 3 bases; unmatched junction nucleotides: 0. The CDR3 consists of 14 residues. The germline gives CDR1 MGHRA, CDR2 YSYEKL. In DNA form, the CDR3 reads TGCGCCAGCAGCCAAGAGGGACAGGGCTACGAGCAGTACTTC. Its protein is CASSQEGQGYEQYF.

The table lists this clonotype with many counts. This chain uses TRBV27 with TRBJ2-1, with TRBD1 matching over 7 bases. With V trimmed by 6 bases and J by 0 bases, 8 bases remained unmatched. Germline V gene data show CDR1 as MNHEY and CDR2 as SMNVEV (reference sequence). The CDR3 loop spans 16 amino acids. The DNA for the CDR3 is TGTGCCAGCAGCCGTGACAGGGCGAGCTCCTACAATGAGCAGTTCTTC. Translated: CASSRDRASSYNEQFF.

The V and J genes are TRBV20-1 and TRBJ2-6, with D perhaps TRBD1 or TRBD2 (5 bases each). Germline values: CDR1 DFQATT, CDR2 SNEGSKA (reference sequence). Trimming stripped 3 bases from V and 2 bases from J, with 14 bases between. This CDR3 has 16 amino acids. CDR3 nucleotide sequence: TGCAGTGCTAGTGAACATCGGGGCGCTGGGGCCAACGTCCTGACTTTC. Its protein product is CSASEHRGAGANVLTF.

This clonotype showed up many times. The rearrangement uses TRBV7-8 and TRBJ2-2, with D uncertain. Germline V gene sequence: CDR1 SGHVS, CDR2 FQNEAQ. Trimming took off 7 bases at V and 8 bases at J, with 11 bases between the two ends. This CDR3 contains 12 residues. CDR3 bases: TGTGCCAGCAACCTGGAGCCAGGGGAGCTGTTTTTT. This codes for CASNLEPGELFF.

There are many counts of this clonotype. V gene TRBV24-1 combines with J gene TRBJ2-7; D is tentatively TRBD1 or TRBD2 (6 bases each). This CDR3 region has 14 residues. Germline V gene sequence: CDR1 KGHDR, CDR2 SFDVKD. The germline V and J ends were trimmed by 3 bases and 3 bases, with 11 bases remaining between them. The CDR3 DNA is TGTGCCACCAGTGATGAAGAGGGGGGCTACGAGCAGTACTTC. This gives the protein CATSDEEGGYEQYF.

The chain uses TRBV3-1 and TRBJ1-2; D gene unclear. The CDR3 is made up of 16 amino acids. CDR1 is LGHDT and CDR2 is YNNKEL in the germline V gene (reference sequence). The V end lost 0 bases, the J end lost 0 bases, and 11 bases lay between the germline ends. Here the CDR3 DNA reads TGTGCCAGCAGCCAAGAGGGAGGGTTTACTAACTATGGCTACACCTTC. It is translated as CASSQEGGFTNYGYTF.

By share, this clonotype ranks as medium-sized. V is TRBV29-1 and J is TRBJ2-1; D remains ambiguous. V was shortened by 3 bases and J by 8 bases, with 8 bases between the two germline ends. This CDR3 has 11 residues. Germline V CDR1 and CDR2: SQVTM, ANQGSEA. CDR3 nucleotides: TGCAGCGTTGATAGGTCATATGAGCAGTTCTTC. Its protein is CSVDRSYEQFF.

There are a few counts of this clonotype. The V call is TRBV7-9, the J call TRBJ2-7, with D uncertain. Germline V lookup: CDR1 SEHNR, CDR2 FQNEAQ (reference sequence). V was clipped by 3 bases and J by 0 bases, with 9 bases between them. The CDR3 runs to 14 residues. Written as DNA, the CDR3 is TGTGCCAGCAGCTTGTCCGGTTTCTCCTACGAGCAGTACTTC. Amino acids: CASSLSGFSYEQYF. Using reference TRBV7-9 and TRBJ2-7 for the parts outside the CDR3, the full variable domain is DTGVSQNPRHKITKRGQNVTFRCDPISEHNRLYWYRQTLGQGPEFLTYFQNEAQLEKSRLLSDRFSAERPKGSFSTLEIQRTEQGDSAMYLCASSLSGFSYEQYFGPGTRLTVT.

This chain uses TRBV7-7 with TRBJ2-5; TRBD1 agrees at 7 bases. CDR1 and CDR2 from the germline V gene are SSHAT and FNYEAQ (reference sequence). Unmatched junction bases numbered 5, after V lost 5 bases and J lost 5 bases. The length of the CDR3 is 13 residues. As DNA, the CDR3 is TGTGCCAGCAGCCGACAGGGTGGGGAGACCCAGTACTTC. The encoded protein is CASSRQGGETQYF.

The chain uses TRBV12-3 or TRBV12-4 and TRBJ2-7; no clear D. V dropped 6 bases and J dropped 0 bases, with 6 bases sitting between them. The CDR3 has 12 amino acids. CDR3 amino acids: CASSSSSYEQYF. The CDR3 DNA is TGTGCCAGCAGCTCCAGCTCCTACGAGCAGTACTTC.

This clonotype was observed at least ten times. This chain links TRBV18 with TRBJ2-3; D is unclear. Looked up from germline, CDR1 is KGHSH and CDR2 is LQKENI. Between the trimmed V and J ends, which lost 0 bases and 6 bases, there was a span of 7 bases. The CDR3 covers 13 residues. CDR3 in DNA: TGTGCCAGCTCACCACCGAGTCTGGATACGCAGTATTTT. It specifies CASSPPSLDTQYF.

The table lists this clonotype with many counts. The V and J genes are TRBV5-1 and TRBJ2-4; D may correspond to TRBD1 or TRBD2 (6 bases each). CDR3 length: 14 residues. Looked up from germline, CDR1 is SGHRS and CDR2 is YFSETQ. The V end lost 2 bases, the J end lost 8 bases, and 14 bases lay between the germline ends. Here the CDR3 DNA reads TGCGCCAGCAGCTTCGGGGGCGCGGCGGACATTCAGTACTTC. Protein sequence: CASSFGGAADIQYF.

V is TRBV15 and J is TRBJ1-1; unclear D gene. Germline values: CDR1 LNHNV, CDR2 YYDKDF (reference sequence). The CDR3 covers 13 residues. V gave up 5 bases and J gave up 5 bases, with 12 bases separating them. This CDR3 reads CATSVQRGTEAFF. CDR3 DNA: TGTGCCACCAGCGTACAACGGGGTACTGAAGCTTTCTTT.

This clonotype was observed at least ten times. The chain carries TRBV30 and TRBJ2-5, with D maybe TRBD2 (6 bases). Looked up from germline, CDR1 is GTSNPN and CDR2 is SVGIG (reference sequence). The CDR3 has 12 residues. Trimming pared 3 bases from V and 9 bases from J, leaving 14 bases between. The CDR3 bases are TGTGCCTGGAGCGACGGGAGCGGGTCCCAGTACTTC. This gives the protein CAWSDGSGSQYF.

This clonotype was counted at least ten times. The chain joins TRBV5-6 to TRBJ2-4; 10 bases map to TRBD2. CDR1 is SGHDT and CDR2 is YYEEEE in the germline V gene. The ends lost 4 bases at V and 0 bases at J; junction bases unmatched: 1. CDR3 size: 15 residues. The CDR3 is CASSGTSAAKNIQYF. CDR3 sequence (DNA): TGTGCCAGCAGCGGGACTAGCGCAGCCAAAAACATTCAGTACTTC.

This clonotype was seen repeatedly, ten times or more. The chain recombines TRBV20-1 with TRBJ2-1; D could derive from TRBD1 or TRBD2 (5 bases each). This CDR3 contains 11 residues. Germline loops: CDR1 DFQATT, CDR2 SNEGSKA (reference sequence). The germline V and J ends were trimmed by 5 bases and 10 bases, with 12 bases remaining between them. CDR3 amino acids: CSAPRDREQFF. The CDR3 DNA sequence: TGCAGTGCTCCCCGGGACCGAGAGCAGTTCTTC.

There are many counts of this clonotype. The chain couples TRBV21-1 to TRBJ1-1; whether TRBD1, the table's D call, matches the DNA was not checked. TRBV21-1 is flagged as a pseudogene. This CDR3 spans 15 amino acids. The CDR3, as DNA: TGTGCCAGCAGCACCGCTAGGGGGCGGGGCACTGAAGCTTTCTTT. Encoded protein: CASSTARGRGTEAFF.

Many counts were recorded for this clonotype. V usage is TRBV9 and J usage is TRBJ2-2; the D gene could be TRBD1 or TRBD2 (6 bases each). The CDR3 totals 16 residues. The germline V and J ends were trimmed by 4 bases and 4 bases, with 17 bases remaining between them. The germline V gene has CDR1 SGDLS and CDR2 YYNGEE. The CDR3 here is CASSRSWGASTGELFF. DNA of the CDR3: TGTGCCAGCAGCCGTAGTTGGGGGGCGAGCACCGGGGAGCTGTTTTTT.

This clonotype is categorized as medium-sized (0.01 to 0.1%). CDR3 sequence reads: CASSFWVRATMKQFF. CDR3 in DNA: TGTGCCAGCAGCTTCTGGGTTCGCGCGACAATGAAGCAGTTCTTC. The V and J genes are TRBV5-6 and TRBJ2-1; D unresolved. Germline V gene lookup returns CDR1 SGHDT and CDR2 YYEEEE. The CDR3 loop spans 15 amino acids. The V end was cut by 2 bases, the J end by 11 bases, with 20 bases between.